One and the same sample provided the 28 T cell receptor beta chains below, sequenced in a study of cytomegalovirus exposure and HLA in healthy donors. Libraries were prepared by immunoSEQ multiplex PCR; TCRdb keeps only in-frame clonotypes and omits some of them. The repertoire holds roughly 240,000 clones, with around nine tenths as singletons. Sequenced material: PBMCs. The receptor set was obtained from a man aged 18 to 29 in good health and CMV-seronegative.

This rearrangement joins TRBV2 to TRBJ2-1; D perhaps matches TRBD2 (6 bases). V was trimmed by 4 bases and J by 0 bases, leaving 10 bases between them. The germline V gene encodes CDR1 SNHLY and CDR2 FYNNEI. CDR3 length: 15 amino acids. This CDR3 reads CASSVAAASYNEQFF. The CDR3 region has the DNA TGTGCCAGCAGTGTAGCGGCCGCCTCCTACAATGAGCAGTTCTTC.

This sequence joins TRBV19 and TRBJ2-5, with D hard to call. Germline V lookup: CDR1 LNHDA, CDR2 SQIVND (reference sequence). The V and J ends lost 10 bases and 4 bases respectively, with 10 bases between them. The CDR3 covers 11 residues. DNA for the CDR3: TGTGCCACTTCGGTTACAGAGACCCAGTACTTC. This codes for CATSVTETQYF.

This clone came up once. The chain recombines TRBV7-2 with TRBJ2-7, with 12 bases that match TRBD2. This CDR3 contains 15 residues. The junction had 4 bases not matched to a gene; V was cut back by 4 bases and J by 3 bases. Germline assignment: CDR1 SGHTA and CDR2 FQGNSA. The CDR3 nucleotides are TGTGCCAGCAGCTCCTGGACTAGCGGGAACTACGAGCAGTACTTC. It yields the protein CASSSWTSGNYEQYF.

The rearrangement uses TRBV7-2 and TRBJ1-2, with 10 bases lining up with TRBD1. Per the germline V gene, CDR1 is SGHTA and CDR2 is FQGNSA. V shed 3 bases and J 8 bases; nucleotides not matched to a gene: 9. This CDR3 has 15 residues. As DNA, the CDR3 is TGTGCCAGCAGCTTTACCCGGGACAGGGGTTGGGGCTACACCTTC. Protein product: CASSFTRDRGWGYTF.

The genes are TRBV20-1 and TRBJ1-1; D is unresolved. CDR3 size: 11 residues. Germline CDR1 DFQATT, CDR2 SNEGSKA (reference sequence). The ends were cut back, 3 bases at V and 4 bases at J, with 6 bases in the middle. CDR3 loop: CSASTATEAFF. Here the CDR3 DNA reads TGCAGTGCTAGTACAGCCACTGAAGCTTTCTTT.

The CDR3 coding sequence is TGTGCCACCAGCAGTCGACTAGCCAATGAGCAGTTCTTC. Translated, it gives CATSSRLANEQFF. The chain employs TRBV15 and TRBJ2-1; 7 positions match TRBD2. The germline V gene encodes CDR1 LNHNV and CDR2 YYDKDF (reference sequence). V was clipped by 3 bases and J by 6 bases; unmatched bases: 2. This CDR3 is built from 13 residues.

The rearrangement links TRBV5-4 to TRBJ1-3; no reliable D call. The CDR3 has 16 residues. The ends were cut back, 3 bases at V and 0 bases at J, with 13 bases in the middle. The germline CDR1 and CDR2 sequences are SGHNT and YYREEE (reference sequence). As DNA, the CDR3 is TGTGCCAGCAGCTGGGCGGGTGGGGTCTCTGGAAACACCATATATTTT. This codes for CASSWAGGVSGNTIYF.

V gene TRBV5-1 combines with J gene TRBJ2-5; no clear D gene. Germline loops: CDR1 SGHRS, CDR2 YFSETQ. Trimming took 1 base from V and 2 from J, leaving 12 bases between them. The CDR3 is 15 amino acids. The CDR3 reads CASSLSVGSQETQYF. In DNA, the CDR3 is TGCGCCAGCAGCTTGAGCGTCGGGTCGCAAGAGACCCAGTACTTC. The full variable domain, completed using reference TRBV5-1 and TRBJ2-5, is KAGVTQTPRYLIKTRGQQVTLSCSPISGHRSVSWYQQTPGQGLQFLFEYFSETQRNKGNFPGRFSGRQFSNSRSEMNVSTLELGDSALYLCASSLSVGSQETQYFGPGTRLLVL.

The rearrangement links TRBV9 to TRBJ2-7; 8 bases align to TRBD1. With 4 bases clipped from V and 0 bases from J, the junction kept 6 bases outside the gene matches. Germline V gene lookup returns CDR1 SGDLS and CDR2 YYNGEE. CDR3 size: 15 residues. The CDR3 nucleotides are TGTGCCAGCAGCCCCCGTGGACAGGGCTCCTACGAGCAGTACTTC. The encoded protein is CASSPRGQGSYEQYF.

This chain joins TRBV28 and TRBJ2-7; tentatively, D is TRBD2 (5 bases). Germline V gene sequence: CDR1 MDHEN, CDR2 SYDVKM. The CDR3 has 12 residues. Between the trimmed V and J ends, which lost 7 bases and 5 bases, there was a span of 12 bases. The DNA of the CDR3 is TGTGCCAGCACAGAGGGCGGCCACGAGCAGTACTTC. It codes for CASTEGGHEQYF.

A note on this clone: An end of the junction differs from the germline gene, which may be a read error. The CDR3 spells CASSWDRNRPQHF. In DNA, the CDR3 is TGTGCCAGCTCATGGGACAGGAATCGGCCCCAGCATTTT. The chain uses TRBV18 and TRBJ1-5; 8 nucleotides align to TRBD1. In germline, CDR1 is KGHSH, CDR2 LQKENI. The CDR3 totals 13 residues.

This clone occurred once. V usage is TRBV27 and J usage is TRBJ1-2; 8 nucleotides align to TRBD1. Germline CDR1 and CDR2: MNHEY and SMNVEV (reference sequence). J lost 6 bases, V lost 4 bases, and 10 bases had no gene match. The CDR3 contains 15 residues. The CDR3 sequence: CASSSAGGAPHGYTF. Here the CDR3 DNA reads TGTGCCAGCAGTTCGGCAGGGGGCGCCCCACATGGCTACACCTTC.

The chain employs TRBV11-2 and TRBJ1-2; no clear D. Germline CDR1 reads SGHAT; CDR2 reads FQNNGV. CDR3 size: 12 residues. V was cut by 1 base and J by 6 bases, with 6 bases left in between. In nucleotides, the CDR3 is TGTGCCAGCAGCTTAGGGAGGGATGGCTACACCTTC. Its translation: CASSLGRDGYTF.

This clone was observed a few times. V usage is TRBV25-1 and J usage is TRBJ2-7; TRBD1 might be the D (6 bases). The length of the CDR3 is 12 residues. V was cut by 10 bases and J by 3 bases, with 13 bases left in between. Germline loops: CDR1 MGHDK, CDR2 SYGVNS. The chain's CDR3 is CATKLDSYEQYF. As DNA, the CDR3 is TGTGCCACCAAGCTGGACAGCTACGAGCAGTACTTC.

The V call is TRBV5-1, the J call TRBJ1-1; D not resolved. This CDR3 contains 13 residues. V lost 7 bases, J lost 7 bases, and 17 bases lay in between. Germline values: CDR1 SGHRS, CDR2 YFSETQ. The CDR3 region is CASSRGGFFEAFF. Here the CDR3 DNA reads TGCGCCAGCTCTCGAGGCGGGTTTTTTGAAGCTTTCTTT.

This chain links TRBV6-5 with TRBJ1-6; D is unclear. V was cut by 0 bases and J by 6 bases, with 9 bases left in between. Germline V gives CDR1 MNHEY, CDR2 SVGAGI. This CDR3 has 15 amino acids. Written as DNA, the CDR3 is TGTGCCAGCAGTTACTCGACTACGGGTAATTCACCCCTCCACTTT. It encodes CASSYSTTGNSPLHF.

The CDR3 here is CASSGGLAGVATQYF. The CDR3 nucleotides are TGTGCCAGCAGTGGGGGACTAGCGGGGGTTGCTACGCAGTATTTT. The chain employs TRBV2 and TRBJ2-3, with 14 bases aligning to TRBD2. The germline CDR1 and CDR2 sequences are SNHLY and FYNNEI. Losses at the gene ends were 4 bases for V and 8 bases for J; bases not matched to a gene: 5. This CDR3 is built from 15 residues.

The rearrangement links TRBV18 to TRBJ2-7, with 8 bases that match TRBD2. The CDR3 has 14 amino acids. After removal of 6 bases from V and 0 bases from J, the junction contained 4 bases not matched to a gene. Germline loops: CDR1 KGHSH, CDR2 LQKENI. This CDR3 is CASSSGTSSYEQYF. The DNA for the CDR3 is TGTGCCAGCTCGTCCGGGACTAGCTCCTACGAGCAGTACTTC.

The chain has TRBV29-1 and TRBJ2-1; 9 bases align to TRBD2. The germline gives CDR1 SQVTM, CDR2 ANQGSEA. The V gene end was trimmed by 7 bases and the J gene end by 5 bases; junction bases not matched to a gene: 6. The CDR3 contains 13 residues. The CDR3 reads CSANSGGNNEQFF. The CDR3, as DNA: TGCAGCGCCAATAGCGGGGGTAACAATGAGCAGTTCTTC.

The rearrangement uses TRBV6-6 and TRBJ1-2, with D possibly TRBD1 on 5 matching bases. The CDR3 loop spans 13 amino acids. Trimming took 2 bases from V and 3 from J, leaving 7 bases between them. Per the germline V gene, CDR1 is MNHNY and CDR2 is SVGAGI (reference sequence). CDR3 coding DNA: TGTGCCAGCAGTTACCGGACACACTATGGCTACACCTTC. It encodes CASSYRTHYGYTF.

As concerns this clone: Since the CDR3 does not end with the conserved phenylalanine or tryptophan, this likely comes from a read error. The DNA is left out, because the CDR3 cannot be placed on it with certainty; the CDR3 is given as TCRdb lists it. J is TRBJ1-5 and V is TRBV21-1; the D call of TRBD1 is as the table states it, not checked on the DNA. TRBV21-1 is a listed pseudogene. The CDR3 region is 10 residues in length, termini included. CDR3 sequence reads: CASSYGGILI.

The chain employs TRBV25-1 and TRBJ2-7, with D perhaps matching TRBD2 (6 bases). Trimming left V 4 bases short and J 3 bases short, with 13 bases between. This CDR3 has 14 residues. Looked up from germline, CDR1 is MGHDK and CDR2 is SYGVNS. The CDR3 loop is CASSGVGGVYEQYF. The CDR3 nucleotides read TGTGCCAGCAGTGGGGTGGGGGGTGTCTACGAGCAGTACTTC.

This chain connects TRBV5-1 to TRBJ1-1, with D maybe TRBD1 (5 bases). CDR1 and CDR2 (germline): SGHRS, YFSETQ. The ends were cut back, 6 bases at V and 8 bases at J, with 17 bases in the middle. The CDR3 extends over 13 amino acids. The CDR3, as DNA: TGCGCCAGCAACAACGTCGACAGCGCCGAAGCTTTCTTT. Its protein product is CASNNVDSAEAFF.

CDR3 in amino acids: CASSYGGTGGYEQYF. DNA of the CDR3: TGTGCCAGCAGTTACGGGGGGACAGGGGGCTACGAGCAGTACTTC. This chain connects TRBV6-5 to TRBJ2-7; 11 bases are shared with TRBD1. J gave up 3 bases and V 2 bases, and 3 bases lay outside the gene matches. This CDR3 spans 15 amino acids. CDR1 is MNHEY and CDR2 is SVGAGI in the germline V gene.

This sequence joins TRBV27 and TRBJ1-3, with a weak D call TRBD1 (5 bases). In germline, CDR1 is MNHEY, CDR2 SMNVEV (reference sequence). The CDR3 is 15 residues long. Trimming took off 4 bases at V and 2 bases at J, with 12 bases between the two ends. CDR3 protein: CASSSAGLPGNTIYF. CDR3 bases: TGTGCCAGCAGTTCCGCGGGACTCCCTGGAAACACCATATATTTT.

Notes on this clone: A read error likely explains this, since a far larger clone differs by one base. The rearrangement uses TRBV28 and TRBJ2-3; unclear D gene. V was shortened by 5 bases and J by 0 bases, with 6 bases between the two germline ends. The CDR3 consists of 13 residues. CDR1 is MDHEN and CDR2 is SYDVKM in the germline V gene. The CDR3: CASSETSTDTQYF. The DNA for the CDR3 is TGTGCCAGCAGTGAGACTAGCACAGATACGCAGTATTTT. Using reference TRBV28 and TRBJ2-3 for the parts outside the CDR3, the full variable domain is DVKVTQSSRYLVKRTGEKVFLECVQDMDHENMFWYRQDPGLGLRLIYFSYDVKMKEKGDIPEGYSVSREKKERFSLILESASTNQTSMYLCASSETSTDTQYFGPGTRLTVL.

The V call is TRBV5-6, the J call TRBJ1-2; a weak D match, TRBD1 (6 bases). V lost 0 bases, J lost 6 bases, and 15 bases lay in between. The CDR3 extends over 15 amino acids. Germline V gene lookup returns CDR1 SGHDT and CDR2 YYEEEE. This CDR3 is CASSLAFNRADGYTF. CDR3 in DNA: TGTGCCAGCAGCTTGGCGTTTAACAGGGCGGATGGCTACACCTTC.

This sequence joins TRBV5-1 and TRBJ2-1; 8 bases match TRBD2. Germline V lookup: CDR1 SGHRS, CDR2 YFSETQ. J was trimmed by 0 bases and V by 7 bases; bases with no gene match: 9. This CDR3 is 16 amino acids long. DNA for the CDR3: TGCGCCAGCGGCTACTTAGCGGGGAACTCCTACAATGAGCAGTTCTTC. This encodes CASGYLAGNSYNEQFF.